This T cell receptor (beta chain) derives from a study of T cells in localized non-small cell lung cancer. General study results and limits: Tumor samples were not multi-region, leaving intratumor heterogeneity unexcluded. In uninvolved adjacent lung, T cell clonality reached its highest value, exceeding tumor. Adjacent lung tissue had a median roughly 55 of the top 100 clones found in the tumor.

As to this clone: The antigen is not known.

Only in-frame clones appear in the TCRdb table, and some are missing; sequencing was by immunoSEQ multiplex PCR. This table has 60,000 to 65,000 clones, almost 90% appearing once. This CDR3 spans 15 amino acids. In germline, CDR1 is MNHNS, CDR2 SASEGT. V shed 2 bases, J shed 7 bases, and the junction held 9 bases outside the gene matches. V and J are TRBV6-1 and TRBJ1-2; TRBD1 matches at 8 bases. The TCR sequence derives from a woman between 35 and 75 years old with stage I lung adenocarcinoma. Sequenced here: peripheral blood, sampled before any cancer treatment. CDR3 region: CASSERGRGPGGYTF. The CDR3 DNA reads as TGTGCCAGCAGTGAAAGGGGCAGGGGGCCGGGTGGCTACACCTTC.